The TCR beta chain described here comes from a study of Graves' ophthalmopathy and Graves' hyperthyroidism. Germline assignment: CDR1 ENHRY and CDR2 SYGVKD. This CDR3 is built from 14 residues. V shed 0 bases and J shed 4 bases, with 7 bases lying between them. For repertoire sequencing, the TCR beta CDR3 regions were amplified from RNA transcripts. HTBI primers were employed in first-round RT-PCR, then a second-round multiplex PCR followed. MiXCR, run by TCRdb on the multiplex PCR reads, gives a single entry per CDR3 protein. Among more than 300,000 distinct CDR3 sequences listed, approximately 17% were seen once. At least ten counts were recorded for this clonotype. Its target is unknown. Aged 18 to 65, the patients with hyperthyroidism had under 2 months' duration and were newly diagnosed. Whole-study findings and limits: A majority of expanded thyroid clonotypes exceeding 0.001 frequency were likewise present in blood.

This sequence originates from an adult woman with stable Graves' hyperthyroidism. Sequencing was done on a sample of peripheral blood. This chain connects TRBV10-3 to TRBJ1-3; no reliable D call. CDR3 DNA sequence: TGTGCCATCAGTGAGTCGGGCCGGGGAAACACCATATATTTT. It is translated as CAISESGRGNTIYF.